The 16 T cell receptor beta chains in this list originate from one sample, sequenced in a study of shared clonotypes between healthy human individuals. Assay used: immunoSEQ multiplex PCR; TCRdb lists only in-frame clones, some missing. The sample holds about 1 million clones, about 75% seen once. Material: memory CD4+ T cells sorted from blood. The subset denotes: CD45RA-negative fraction. These receptor sequences come from a man younger than 35 in good health.

About this clone itself: Other DNA sequences from this sample encode an identical CDR3 as well. This sequence joins TRBV5-1 and TRBJ2-3, with D possibly matching TRBD2 (5 bases). Germline CDR1 SGHRS, CDR2 YFSETQ. The CDR3 is 13 amino acids. Deletions cut 3 bases from V and 1 base from J, with 6 bases between. The CDR3 DNA sequence: TGCGCCAGCAGCTCCGGGGGCACAGATACGCAGTATTTT. Its protein product is CASSSGGTDTQYF.

V and J are TRBV5-4 and TRBJ2-7; possible D gene TRBD2, 7 bases. The V and J ends lost 3 bases and 2 bases respectively, with 12 bases between them. Per the germline V gene, CDR1 is SGHNT and CDR2 is YYREEE (reference sequence). The CDR3 extends over 14 amino acids. In DNA form, the CDR3 reads TGTGCCAGCAGCTCTCGGGGGGCTACCTACGAGCAGTACTTC. It codes for CASSSRGATYEQYF.

The chain has TRBV6-1 and TRBJ1-2, with D possibly being TRBD1 (6 bases). Deletions cut 0 bases from V and 2 bases from J, with 16 bases between. This CDR3 is built from 17 residues. Per the germline V gene, CDR1 is MNHNS and CDR2 is SASEGT. CDR3 in amino acids: CASSEAGALSGNYGYTF. The CDR3, as DNA: TGTGCCAGCAGTGAAGCGGGGGCCCTGTCAGGAAACTATGGCTACACCTTC.

The CDR3 DNA sequence: TGCGCCAGCAGCTTGGCCGGTGACAACTATGGCTACACCTTC. Translation gives CASSLAGDNYGYTF. This chain connects TRBV5-1 to TRBJ1-2, with D unresolved. From germline, CDR1 is SGHRS and CDR2 YFSETQ. V was shortened by 0 bases and J by 2 bases, with 8 bases between the two germline ends. The CDR3 loop spans 14 amino acids.

The chain recombines TRBV7-2 with TRBJ2-1, with 10 positions matching TRBD2. V shed 1 base, J shed 6 bases, and the junction held 3 bases outside the gene matches. CDR1 and CDR2 from the germline V gene are SGHTA and FQGNSA. CDR3 size: 15 residues. Written as DNA, the CDR3 is TGTGCCAGCAGCTTAGAAGTAGCGGGAGGCAATGAGCAGTTCTTC. Translated, it gives CASSLEVAGGNEQFF.

The V and J genes are TRBV28 and TRBJ2-4; possibly TRBD1 for D (6 bases). There are 14 residues in the CDR3. Trimming shortened V by 7 bases and J by 0 bases, and 10 bases separated the two germline ends. CDR1 and CDR2 (germline): MDHEN, SYDVKM. CDR3 coding DNA: TGTGCCAGCAAAACAGGGCTAGCCAAAAACATTCAGTACTTC. Protein: CASKTGLAKNIQYF.

The chain is built from TRBV7-2 and TRBJ2-5; D gene uncertain. CDR3 length: 14 residues. The V and J ends lost 5 bases and 4 bases respectively, with 14 bases between them. Per the germline V gene, CDR1 is SGHTA and CDR2 is FQGNSA. The CDR3 loop is CASSRRSLLETQYF. The CDR3 DNA sequence: TGTGCCAGCAGCCGTCGCAGCCTCTTAGAGACCCAGTACTTC.

The chain joins TRBV30 to TRBJ1-2; D is possibly TRBD1 (6 bases). Germline assignment: CDR1 GTSNPN and CDR2 SVGIG (reference sequence). Trimming pared 3 bases from V and 5 bases from J, leaving 13 bases between. The CDR3 is 13 residues long. The CDR3 loop reads CAWRDGQQYGYTF. The CDR3 DNA reads TGTGCCTGGAGGGACGGACAGCAGTATGGCTACACCTTC. Full variable domain (rest looked up from reference TRBV30 and TRBJ1-2): SQTIHQWPATLVQPVGSPLSLECTVEGTSNPNLYWYRQAAGRGLQLLFYSVGIGQISSEVPQNLSASRPQDRQFILSSKKLLLSDSGFYLCAWRDGQQYGYTFGSGTRLTVV.

The chain couples TRBV4-3 to TRBJ2-1; D is perhaps TRBD2 (5 bases). The CDR3 sequence is 13 residues long. V was trimmed by 4 bases and J by 9 bases, leaving 13 bases between them. Germline loops: CDR1 LGHNA, CDR2 YSLEER. The CDR3 here is CASSLGLRGEQFF. The CDR3 DNA is TGCGCCAGCAGCCTCGGACTCCGCGGTGAGCAGTTCTTC.

V is TRBV10-2 and J is TRBJ2-7, with 9 bases matching TRBD2. The CDR3 spans 15 residues. Germline V lookup: CDR1 WSHSY, CDR2 SAAADI. V lost 6 bases and J lost 5; bases outside the gene matches: 11. CDR3 nucleotide sequence: TGCGCCAGCAGGATGGGTAGCGGGAGTCCCAACGAGCAGTACTTC. Translating it yields CASRMGSGSPNEQYF.

V is TRBV7-9 and J is TRBJ2-7; 11 bases are shared with TRBD2. V lost 9 bases to trimming and J lost 2 bases; unmatched junction nucleotides: 9. CDR1 is SEHNR, CDR2 FQNEAQ, per germline (reference sequence). The CDR3 sequence is 15 residues long. CDR3 in amino acids: CARQGPSGGPYEQYF. The CDR3 DNA reads as TGTGCCAGACAGGGCCCTAGCGGGGGGCCCTACGAGCAGTACTTC.

As regards this clone: The sample contains more than one DNA sequence encoding this CDR3. The chain has TRBV10-3 and TRBJ2-5; 10 bases are a match to TRBD1. The CDR3 runs 13 residues. V shed 5 bases, J shed 5 bases, and the junction held 2 bases outside the gene matches. The germline CDR1 and CDR2 sequences are ENHRY and SYGVKD. CDR3 in amino acids: CAISPGQGETQYF. The CDR3 nucleotides read TGTGCCATCAGTCCGGGACAGGGGGAGACCCAGTACTTC.

On this clone itself: This same CDR3 is encoded by further DNA sequences in the sample. The chain recombines TRBV9 with TRBJ2-5; possible D gene TRBD1, 5 bases. Germline V gene sequence: CDR1 SGDLS, CDR2 YYNGEE. V lost 0 bases and J 2 bases, leaving 11 bases between the germline ends. This CDR3 is built from 15 residues. CDR3 DNA sequence: TGTGCCAGCAGCGTAGGTGCAGGGTTGCAAGAGACCCAGTACTTC. Its protein is CASSVGAGLQETQYF.

The rearrangement joins TRBV27 to TRBJ2-7, with D maybe TRBD1 (5 bases). CDR3 length: 12 amino acids. The germline V gene encodes CDR1 MNHEY and CDR2 SMNVEV (reference sequence). The V end was cut by 7 bases, the J end by 3 bases, with 10 bases between. This chain's CDR3 is CASMTVGYEQYF. Written as DNA, the CDR3 is TGTGCCAGCATGACAGTGGGCTACGAGCAGTACTTC.

In the case of this clone: Other DNA sequences in the same sample also yield this CDR3. The V call is TRBV5-1, the J call TRBJ1-1, with TRBD1 as a possible D gene (6 bases). Germline CDR1 reads SGHRS; CDR2 reads YFSETQ. This CDR3 has 14 residues. Trimming stripped 4 bases from V and 1 base from J, with 11 bases between. CDR3 sequence (DNA): TGCGCCAGCAGCCAACAGGGTGGGAACACTGAAGCTTTCTTT. Translated, it gives CASSQQGGNTEAFF.

This sequence joins TRBV15 and TRBJ2-5; TRBD1 aligns across 9 bases. J gave up 3 bases and V 1 base, and 6 bases lay outside the gene matches. CDR1 is LNHNV and CDR2 is YYDKDF in the germline V gene (reference sequence). The CDR3 runs 16 residues. The CDR3, as DNA: TGTGCCACCAGCAGAGGGCCCCGACAGGGGGAAGAGACCCAGTACTTC. Translating it yields CATSRGPRQGEETQYF.